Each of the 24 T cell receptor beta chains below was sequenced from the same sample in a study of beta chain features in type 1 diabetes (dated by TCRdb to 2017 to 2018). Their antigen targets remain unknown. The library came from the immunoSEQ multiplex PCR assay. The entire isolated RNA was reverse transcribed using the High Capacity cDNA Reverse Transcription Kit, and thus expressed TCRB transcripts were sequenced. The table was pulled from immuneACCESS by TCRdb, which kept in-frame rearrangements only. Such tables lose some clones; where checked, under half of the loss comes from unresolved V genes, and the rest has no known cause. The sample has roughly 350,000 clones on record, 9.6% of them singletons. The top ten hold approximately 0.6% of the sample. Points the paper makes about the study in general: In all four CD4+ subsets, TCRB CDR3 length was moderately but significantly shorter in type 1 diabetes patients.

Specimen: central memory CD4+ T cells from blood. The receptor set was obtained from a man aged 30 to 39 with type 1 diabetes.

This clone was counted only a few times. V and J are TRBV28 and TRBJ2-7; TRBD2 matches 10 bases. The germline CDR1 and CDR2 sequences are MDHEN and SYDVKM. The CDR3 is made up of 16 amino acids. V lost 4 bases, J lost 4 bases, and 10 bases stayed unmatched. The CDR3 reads CASSYTASGSRYEQYF. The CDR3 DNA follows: TGTGCCAGCAGTTACACCGCTAGCGGGAGTCGGTACGAGCAGTACTTC.

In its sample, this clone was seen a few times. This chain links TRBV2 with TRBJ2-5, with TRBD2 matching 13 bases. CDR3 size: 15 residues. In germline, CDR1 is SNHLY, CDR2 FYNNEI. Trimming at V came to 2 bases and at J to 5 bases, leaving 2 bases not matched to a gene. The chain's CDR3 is CASSETSGRAETQYF. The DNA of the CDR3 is TGTGCCAGCAGTGAAACTAGCGGGAGGGCCGAGACCCAGTACTTC.

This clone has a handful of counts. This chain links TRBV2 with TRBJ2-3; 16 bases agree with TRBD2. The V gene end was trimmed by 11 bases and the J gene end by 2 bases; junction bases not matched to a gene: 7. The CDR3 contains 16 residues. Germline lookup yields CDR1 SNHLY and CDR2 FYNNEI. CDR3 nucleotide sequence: TGTGCCGCGGGACTAGCGGGAGGGGGGGCCACAGATACGCAGTATTTT. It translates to CAAGLAGGGATDTQYF.

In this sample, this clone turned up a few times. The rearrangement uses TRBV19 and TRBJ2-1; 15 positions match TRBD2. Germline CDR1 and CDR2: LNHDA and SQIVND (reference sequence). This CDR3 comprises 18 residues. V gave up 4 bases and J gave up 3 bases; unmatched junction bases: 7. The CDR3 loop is CASSTGLAGGPRYNEQFF. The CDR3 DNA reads TGTGCCAGTAGTACTGGACTAGCGGGAGGGCCTCGCTACAATGAGCAGTTCTTC.

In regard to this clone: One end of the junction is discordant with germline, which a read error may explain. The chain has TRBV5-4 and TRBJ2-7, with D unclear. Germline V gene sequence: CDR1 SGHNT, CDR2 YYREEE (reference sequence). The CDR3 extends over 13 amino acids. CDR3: CASSQLQHQGQYF. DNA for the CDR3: TGCGCCAGCAGCCAATTACAGCATCAAGGGCAGTACTTC.

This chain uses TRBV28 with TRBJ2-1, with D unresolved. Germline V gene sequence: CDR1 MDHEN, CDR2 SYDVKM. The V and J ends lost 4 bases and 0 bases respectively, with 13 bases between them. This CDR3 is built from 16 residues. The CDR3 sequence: CASSSSSVRSYNEQFF. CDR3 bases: TGTGCCAGCAGTTCCTCGTCTGTTCGCTCCTACAATGAGCAGTTCTTC. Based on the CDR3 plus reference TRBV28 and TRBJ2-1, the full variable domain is DVKVTQSSRYLVKRTGEKVFLECVQDMDHENMFWYRQDPGLGLRLIYFSYDVKMKEKGDIPEGYSVSREKKERFSLILESASTNQTSMYLCASSSSSVRSYNEQFFGPGTRLTVL.

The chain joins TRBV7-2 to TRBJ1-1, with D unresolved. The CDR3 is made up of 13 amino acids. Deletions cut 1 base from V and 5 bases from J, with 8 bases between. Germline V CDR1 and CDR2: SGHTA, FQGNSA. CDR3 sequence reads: CASSLVMGTEAFF. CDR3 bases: TGTGCCAGCAGCTTAGTTATGGGGACTGAAGCTTTCTTT.

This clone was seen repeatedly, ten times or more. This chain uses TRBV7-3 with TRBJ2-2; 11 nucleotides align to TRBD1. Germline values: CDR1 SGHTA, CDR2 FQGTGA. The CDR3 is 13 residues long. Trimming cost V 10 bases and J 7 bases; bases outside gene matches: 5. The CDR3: CATTGTGGGELFF. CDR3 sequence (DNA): TGTGCCACCACCGGGACAGGGGGCGGGGAGCTGTTTTTT.

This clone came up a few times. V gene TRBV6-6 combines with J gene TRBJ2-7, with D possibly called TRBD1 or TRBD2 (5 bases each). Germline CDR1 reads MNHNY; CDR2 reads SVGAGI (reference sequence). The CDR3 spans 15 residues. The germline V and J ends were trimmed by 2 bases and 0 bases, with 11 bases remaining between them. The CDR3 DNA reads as TGTGCCAGCAGTTACATGGCAGGGAGCTCCTACGAGCAGTACTTC. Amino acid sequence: CASSYMAGSSYEQYF.

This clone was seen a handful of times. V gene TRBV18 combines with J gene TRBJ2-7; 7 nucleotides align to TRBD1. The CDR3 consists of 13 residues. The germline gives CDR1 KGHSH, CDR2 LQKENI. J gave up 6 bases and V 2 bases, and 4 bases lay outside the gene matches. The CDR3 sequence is CASSPEAGGEQYF. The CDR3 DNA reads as TGTGCCAGCTCACCAGAAGCAGGGGGCGAGCAGTACTTC.

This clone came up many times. CDR3 sequence reads: CASSTPGQGDEKLFF. Written as DNA, the CDR3 is TGTGCCAGCAGTACCCCGGGACAGGGTGACGAAAAACTGTTTTTT. The chain has TRBV27 and TRBJ1-4; 9 bases line up with TRBD1. V dropped 5 bases and J dropped 8; count of bases not matched to a gene: 9. CDR3 length equals 15 residues. Germline CDR1 is MNHEY and CDR2 is SMNVEV (reference sequence).

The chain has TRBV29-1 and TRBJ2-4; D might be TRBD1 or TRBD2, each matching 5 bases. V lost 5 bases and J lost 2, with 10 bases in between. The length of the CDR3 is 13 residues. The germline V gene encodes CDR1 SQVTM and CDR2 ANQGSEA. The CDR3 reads CSVRWDPKNIQYF. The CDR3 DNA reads TGCAGCGTTCGATGGGACCCCAAAAACATTCAGTACTTC.

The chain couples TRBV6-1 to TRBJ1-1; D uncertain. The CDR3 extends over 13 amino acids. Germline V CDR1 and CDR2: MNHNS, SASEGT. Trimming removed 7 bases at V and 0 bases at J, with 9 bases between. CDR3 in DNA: TGTGCCAGCAATGACTCCTTGAACACTGAAGCTTTCTTT. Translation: CASNDSLNTEAFF.

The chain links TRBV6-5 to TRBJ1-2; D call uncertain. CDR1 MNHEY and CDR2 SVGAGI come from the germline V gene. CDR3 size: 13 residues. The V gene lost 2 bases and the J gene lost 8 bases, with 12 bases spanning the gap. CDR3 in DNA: TGTGCCAGCAGTTACGGCCACGATGGAGGCTACACCTTC. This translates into CASSYGHDGGYTF.

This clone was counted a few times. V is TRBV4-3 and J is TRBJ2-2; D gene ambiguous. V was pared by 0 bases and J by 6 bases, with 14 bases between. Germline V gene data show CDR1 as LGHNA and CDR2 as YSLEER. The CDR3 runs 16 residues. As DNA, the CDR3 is TGCGCCAGCAGCCAAGAATTCCTTAATTCCCCCGGGGAGCTGTTTTTT. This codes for CASSQEFLNSPGELFF.

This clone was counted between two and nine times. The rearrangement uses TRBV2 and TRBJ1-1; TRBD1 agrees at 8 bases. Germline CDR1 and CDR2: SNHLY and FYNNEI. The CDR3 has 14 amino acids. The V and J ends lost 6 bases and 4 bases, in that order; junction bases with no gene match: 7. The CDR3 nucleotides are TGTGCCAGCAGCAGACAGGGGCTGGGCACTGAAGCTTTCTTT. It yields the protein CASSRQGLGTEAFF.

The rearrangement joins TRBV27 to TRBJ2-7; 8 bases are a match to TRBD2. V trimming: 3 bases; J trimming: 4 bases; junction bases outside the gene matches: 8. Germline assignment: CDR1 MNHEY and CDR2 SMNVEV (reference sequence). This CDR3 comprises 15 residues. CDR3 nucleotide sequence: TGTGCCAGCAGTTTTCGACCGGGGACTAGGTACGAGCAGTACTTC. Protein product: CASSFRPGTRYEQYF.

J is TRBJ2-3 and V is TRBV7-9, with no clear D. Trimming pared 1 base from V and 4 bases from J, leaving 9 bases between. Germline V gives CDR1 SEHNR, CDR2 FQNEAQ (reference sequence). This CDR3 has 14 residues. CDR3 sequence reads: CASSLVSNADTQYF. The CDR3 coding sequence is TGTGCCAGCAGCTTAGTGTCAAACGCAGATACGCAGTATTTT.

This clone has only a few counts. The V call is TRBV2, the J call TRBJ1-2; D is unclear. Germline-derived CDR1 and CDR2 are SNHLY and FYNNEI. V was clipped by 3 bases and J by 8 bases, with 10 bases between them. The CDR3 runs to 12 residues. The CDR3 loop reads CASSDRMGGYTF. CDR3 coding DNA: TGTGCCAGCAGTGACCGCATGGGGGGCTACACCTTC.

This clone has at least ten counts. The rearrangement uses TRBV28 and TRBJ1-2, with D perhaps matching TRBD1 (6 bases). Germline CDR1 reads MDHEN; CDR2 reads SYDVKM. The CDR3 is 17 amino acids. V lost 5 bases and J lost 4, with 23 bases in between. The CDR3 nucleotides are TGTGCCAGCAGTCCTACAGGGCCTGAACAGCAACTCTATGGCTACACCTTC. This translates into CASSPTGPEQQLYGYTF.

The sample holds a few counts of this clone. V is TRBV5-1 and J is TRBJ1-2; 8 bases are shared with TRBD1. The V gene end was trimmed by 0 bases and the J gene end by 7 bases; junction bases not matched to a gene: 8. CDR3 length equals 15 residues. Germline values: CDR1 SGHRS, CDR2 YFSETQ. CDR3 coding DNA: TGCGCCAGCAGCTTGGAAGTCAGGGGGCAATCTGGCTACACCTTC. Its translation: CASSLEVRGQSGYTF.

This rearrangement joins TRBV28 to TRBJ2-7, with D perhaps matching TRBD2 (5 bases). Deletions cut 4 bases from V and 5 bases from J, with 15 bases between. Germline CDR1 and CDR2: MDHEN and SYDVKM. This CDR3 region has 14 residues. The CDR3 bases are TGTGCCAGCAGTTCCGTTCGGGGAGTCGACGAGCAGTACTTC. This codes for CASSSVRGVDEQYF.

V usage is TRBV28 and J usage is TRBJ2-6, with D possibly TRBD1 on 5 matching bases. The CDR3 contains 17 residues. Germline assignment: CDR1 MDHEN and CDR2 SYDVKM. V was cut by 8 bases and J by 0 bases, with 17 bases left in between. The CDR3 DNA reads TGTGCCAGCGCCAGGGCCAGTAGTTTCTCTGGGGCCAACGTCCTGACTTTC. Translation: CASARASSFSGANVLTF.

The DNA of the CDR3 is TGTGCCAGCAGTTACGCGGAATATAGCAATCAGCCCCAGCATTTT. The encoded protein is CASSYAEYSNQPQHF. The chain carries TRBV6-6 and TRBJ1-5; the D is unclear. This CDR3 is built from 15 residues. The V gene lost 2 bases and the J gene lost 0 bases, with 8 bases spanning the gap. Germline V gene data show CDR1 as MNHNY and CDR2 as SVGAGI (reference sequence).